Listed below are T cell receptor beta chains from one sample, sequenced in a study of T cells in Graves' hyperthyroidism and ophthalmopathy. TCRdb independently ran MiXCR on the multiplex PCR reads; one entry per CDR3 protein. The sample lists some 550,000 distinct CDR3 sequences, 16% occurring once. Sequencing used blood. The receptor source for this set is a woman aged 40 to 50 with Graves' ophthalmopathy. CDR3s include the opening cysteine and the closing phenylalanine or tryptophan. D genes are given only for firm matches. Clone size is given for some rows only: seen once, a few or many times, or a class if the clone is expanded.

many	TRBV2	NA	TRBJ2-7	CASTGLSSYEQYF	TGTGCCAGCACGGGGTTGAGCTCCTACGAGCAGTACTTC
many	TRBV18	NA	TRBJ1-1	CASSLDRTEAFF	TGTGCCAGCTCCCTCGACAGGACTGAAGCTTTCTTT
NA	TRBV6-1	NA	TRBJ2-6	CASSEAGRGANVLTF	TGTGCCAGCAGTGAAGCCGGACGTGGGGCCAACGTCCTGACTTTC
many	TRBV20-1	TRBD2	TRBJ2-1	CSALSGRAYNEQFF	TGCAGTGCTCTCAGCGGGAGGGCCTACAATGAGCAGTTCTTC
many	TRBV5-1	NA	TRBJ2-1	CASSPGDDNEQFF	TGCGCCAGCAGCCCTGGAGACGACAATGAGCAGTTCTTC
many	TRBV12-3/TRBV12-4	NA	TRBJ1-6	CASSLGGPSPLHF	TGTGCCAGCAGTTTGGGGGGACCGTCTCCCCTCCACTTT
many	TRBV2	TRBD2	TRBJ2-5	CASRTSGKETQYF	TGTGCCAGCAGGACTAGCGGGAAAGAGACCCAGTACTTC
NA	TRBV29-1	TRBD1	TRBJ2-7	CSAKRGTGQGASYEQYF	TGCAGCGCCAAAAGGGGTACGGGACAGGGGGCCTCCTACGAGCAGTACTTC
NA	TRBV7-2	NA	TRBJ1-1	CASSLVSGVGTEAFF	TGTGCCAGCAGCTTGGTCTCCGGGGTTGGCACTGAAGCTTTCTTT
many	TRBV30	TRBD2	TRBJ2-7	CAWSGLAGVSEQYF	TGTGCCTGGAGCGGACTAGCGGGAGTAAGCGAGCAGTACTTC
few	TRBV27	NA	TRBJ2-5	CASSREQEETQYF	TGTGCCAGCAGTCGAGAGCAGGAAGAGACCCAGTACTTC
NA	TRBV12-3/TRBV12-4	TRBD1	TRBJ2-5	CASSYGTGGETQYF	TGTGCCAGCAGTTATGGGACAGGGGGAGAGACCCAGTACTTC
many	TRBV7-3	NA	TRBJ1-1	CASSPDPHRNTEAFF	TGTGCCAGCAGCCCAGACCCCCATCGAAACACTGAAGCTTTCTTT
NA	TRBV7-3	NA	TRBJ2-1	CASSPQGDDEQFF	TGTGCCAGCAGCCCCCAGGGTGACGATGAGCAGTTCTTC
NA	TRBV5-1	NA	TRBJ2-2	CASSPAARGAGELFF	TGCGCCAGCAGCCCCGCTGCTCGAGGTGCCGGGGAGCTGTTTTTT
many	TRBV12-3/TRBV12-4	TRBD2	TRBJ2-1	CASSSSGRRREQFF	TGTGCCAGCAGTTCTAGCGGGAGACGGCGGGAGCAGTTCTTC
few	TRBV14	TRBD1	TRBJ1-1	CASSHWGQGLNTEAFF	TGTGCCAGCAGCCATTGGGGACAGGGATTGAACACTGAAGCTTTCTTT
many	TRBV28	NA	TRBJ2-7	CASIEGSSYEQYF	TGTGCCAGCATTGAAGGGAGCTCCTACGAGCAGTACTTC